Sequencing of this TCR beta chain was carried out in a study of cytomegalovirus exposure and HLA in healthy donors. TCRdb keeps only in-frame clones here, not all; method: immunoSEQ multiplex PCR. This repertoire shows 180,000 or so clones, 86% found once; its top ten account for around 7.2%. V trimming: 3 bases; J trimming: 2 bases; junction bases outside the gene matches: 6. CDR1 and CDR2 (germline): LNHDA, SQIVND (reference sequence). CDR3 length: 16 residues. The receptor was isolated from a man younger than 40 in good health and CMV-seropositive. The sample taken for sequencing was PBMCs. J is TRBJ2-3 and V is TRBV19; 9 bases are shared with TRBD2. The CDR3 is CASSISAGGLTDTQYF. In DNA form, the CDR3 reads TGTGCCAGTAGTATCTCTGCGGGGGGGCTCACAGATACGCAGTATTTT. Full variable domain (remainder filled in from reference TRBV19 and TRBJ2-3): DGGITQSPKYLFRKEGQNVTLSCEQNLNHDAMYWYRQDPGQGLRLIYYSQIVNDFQKGDIAEGYSVSREKKESFPLTVTSAQKNPTAFYLCASSISAGGLTDTQYFGPGTRLTVL.